The present entry profiles one T cell receptor beta chain with its context. TCRdb reprocessed the 5' RACE reads with MiXCR, giving one entry per CDR3 protein. This sample has about 340,000 distinct CDR3 sequences, with 15% to 20% found just once. The data belong to a study of T-cell memory formation after mild COVID-19. The germline V gene encodes CDR1 SGDLS and CDR2 YYNGEE. This CDR3 spans 14 amino acids. Between the trimmed V and J ends, which lost 1 base and 5 bases, there was a span of 10 bases. This clonotype was sampled from a man younger than 30 who had mild COVID-19 (a few samples of this study predate the infection). Cell type and time point are not known. The rearrangement joins TRBV9 to TRBJ2-1; weak D call: TRBD1 (6 bases). Sequencing was done on a sample of PBMCs or a T cell subset sorted from them (not recorded which). CDR3 DNA: TGTGCCAGCAGCGTAAACAGGGCAAACAATGAGCAGTTCTTC. This gives the protein CASSVNRANNEQFF.